The clone carrying this T cell receptor beta chain has a count of ten or more. What it binds is unknown. From the 5' RACE reads, TCRdb called clonotypes with MiXCR, one entry per CDR3 protein. This table holds about 240,000 distinct CDR3 sequences, roughly a tenth found once. This entry is derived from a study of identical twins. Study-wide points: Conclusions rested on cross-sectional statistics rather than following the same donors. Insertion counts were lower in abundant cord blood beta clonotypes, a trend that memory repertoires did not show.

The CDR3 is 12 amino acids. Trimming took 4 bases from V and 2 from J, leaving 5 bases between them. The V gene's germline CDR1 is SGHVS and CDR2 FNYEAQ. The TCR sequence derives from a man aged 45-65 years in good health. What was sequenced was memory T cells sorted from blood. The chain employs TRBV7-6 and TRBJ1-1; D gene ambiguous. This chain's CDR3 is CASSSPNTEAFF. CDR3 coding DNA: TGTGCCAGCAGCTCGCCTAACACTGAAGCTTTCTTT.